The sequence of this T cell receptor (beta chain) was determined in a study of shared clonotypes between healthy human individuals. Overall study findings and caveats: In four donors, around 5.5% of naive CD4 clonotypes appeared in common. At large depth, rarefaction still showed sorted-subset sequencing to be incomplete. Naive subsets, compared against memory subsets, generally had larger estimated richness values.

The table came from immunoSEQ multiplex PCR; TCRdb's copy has only in-frame clones and leaves some out. The repertoire holds 740,000 or so clones, with 73% as singletons. The length of the CDR3 is 13 residues. Germline CDR1 is MDHEN and CDR2 is SYDVKM. V was cut by 6 bases and J by 1 base, with 10 bases left in between. CD4+ cells yielded CD45RA+ naive and CD45RA-negative memory subsets. Note on this clone: What it binds is not known. Other DNA sequences of this sample code for an identical CDR3.

The source is a woman younger than 45 in good health. This chain connects TRBV28 to TRBJ2-7; D is unresolved. Material: memory CD4+ T cells sorted from blood. The sample's subset: CD45RA-negative fraction. In nucleotides, the CDR3 is TGTGCCAGCAGCCGCGGCACTTCCTACGAGCAGTACTTC. Translated: CASSRGTSYEQYF.